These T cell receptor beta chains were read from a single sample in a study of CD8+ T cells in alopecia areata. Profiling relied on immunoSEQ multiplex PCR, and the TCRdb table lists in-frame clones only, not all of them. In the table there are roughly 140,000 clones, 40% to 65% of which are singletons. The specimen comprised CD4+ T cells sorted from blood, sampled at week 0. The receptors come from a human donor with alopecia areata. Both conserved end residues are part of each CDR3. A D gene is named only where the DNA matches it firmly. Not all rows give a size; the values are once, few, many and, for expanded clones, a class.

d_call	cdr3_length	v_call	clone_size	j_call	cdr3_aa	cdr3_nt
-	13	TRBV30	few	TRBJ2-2	CAWNLGDTGELFF	TGTGCCTGGAATCTGGGGGACACCGGGGAGCTGTTTTTT
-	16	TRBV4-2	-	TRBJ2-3	CASSGSGYPSTDTQYF	TGTGCCAGCAGCGGGAGCGGATACCCTAGCACAGATACGCAGTATTTT
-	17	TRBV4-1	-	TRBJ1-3	CASSQDWGSQTGNTIYF	TGCGCCAGCAGCCAAGATTGGGGCAGTCAGACTGGAAACACCATATATTTT
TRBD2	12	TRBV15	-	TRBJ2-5	CATSRREQTQYF	TGTGCCACCAGCAGGCGGGAGCAGACCCAGTACTTC
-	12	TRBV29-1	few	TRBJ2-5	CSVDFDRGTQYF	TGCAGCGTTGATTTCGACCGCGGGACCCAGTACTTC
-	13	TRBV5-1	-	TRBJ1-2	CASSTTTNYGYTF	TGCGCCAGCAGCACGACAACCAACTATGGCTACACCTTC
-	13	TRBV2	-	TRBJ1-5	CASSRQDGQPQHF	TGTGCCAGCAGTCGACAGGACGGGCAGCCCCAGCATTTT
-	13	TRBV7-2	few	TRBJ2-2	CASSNRGPGELFF	TGTGCCAGCAGCAACCGGGGACCCGGGGAGCTGTTTTTT
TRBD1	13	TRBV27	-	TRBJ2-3	CASRDRVPDTQYF	TGTGCCAGCAGGGACAGGGTTCCCGATACGCAGTATTTT
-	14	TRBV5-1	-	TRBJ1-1	CASSPEQQNTEAFF	TGCGCCAGCAGCCCTGAACAGCAGAACACTGAAGCTTTCTTT
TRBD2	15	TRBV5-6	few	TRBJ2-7	CASSTGLAGGYEQYF	TGTGCCAGCAGCACGGGACTAGCGGGAGGTTACGAGCAGTACTTC
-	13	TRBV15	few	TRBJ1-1	CATRLQTNTEAFF	TGTGCCACCCGCCTACAGACCAACACTGAAGCTTTCTTT
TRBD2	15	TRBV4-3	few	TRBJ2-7	CASSLRYSGRYEQYF	TGCGCCAGCAGCCTGCGTTATAGCGGGAGGTACGAGCAGTACTTC
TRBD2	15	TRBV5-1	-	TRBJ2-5	CASSWGGTSVETQYF	TGCGCCAGCAGCTGGGGAGGGACTAGCGTGGAGACCCAGTACTTC
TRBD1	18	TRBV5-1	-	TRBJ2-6	CASSAPDTGASGANVLTF	TGCGCCAGCAGCGCCCCAGATACAGGGGCGAGTGGGGCCAACGTCCTGACTTTC
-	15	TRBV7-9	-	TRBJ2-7	CASSFSPGPTYEQYF	TGTGCCAGCAGCTTTAGTCCAGGGCCTACCTACGAGCAGTACTTC
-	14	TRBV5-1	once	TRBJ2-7	CASSLFTSSYEQYF	TGCGCCAGCAGCTTGTTTACCAGTTCCTACGAGCAGTACTTC
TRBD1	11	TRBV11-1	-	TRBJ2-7	CASSLKDRPNF	TGTGCCAGCAGCTTAAAGGACAGGCCCAACTTC
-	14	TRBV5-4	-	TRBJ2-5	CASSFRDGQETQYF	TGTGCCAGCAGCTTCCGGGACGGACAAGAGACCCAGTACTTC
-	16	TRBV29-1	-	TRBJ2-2	CSVQQPALLETGELFF	TGCAGCGTTCAACAACCAGCCCTTTTGGAGACCGGGGAGCTGTTTTTT
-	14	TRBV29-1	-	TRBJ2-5	CSVGAGRIQETQYF	TGCAGCGTGGGCGCCGGACGGATCCAAGAGACCCAGTACTTC
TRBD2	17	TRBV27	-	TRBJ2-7	CASSSGTGLAGAREQYF	TGTGCCAGCAGTTCTGGAACGGGACTAGCGGGAGCGCGGGAGCAGTACTTC
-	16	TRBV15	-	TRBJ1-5	CATSRELLLSNQPQHF	TGTGCCACCAGCAGAGAACTATTACTTAGCAATCAGCCCCAGCATTTT
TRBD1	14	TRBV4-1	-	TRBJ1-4	CASSLRQGAEKLFF	TGCGCCAGCAGCCTTCGACAGGGGGCGGAAAAACTGTTTTTT
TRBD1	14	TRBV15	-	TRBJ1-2	CATSRDGQGGRYTF	TGTGCCACCAGCAGAGATGGTCAGGGGGGAAGGTACACCTTC
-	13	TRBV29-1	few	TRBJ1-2	CSAGTTANYGYTF	TGCAGCGCCGGGACAACAGCTAACTATGGCTACACCTTC
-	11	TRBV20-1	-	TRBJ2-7	CSASIPYEQYF	TGCAGTGCTAGTATTCCCTACGAGCAGTACTTC
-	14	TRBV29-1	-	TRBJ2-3	CSVVVRGKADTQYF	TGCAGCGTTGTGGTCAGGGGAAAGGCAGATACGCAGTATTTT
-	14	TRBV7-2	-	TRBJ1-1	CASSLSTVNTEAFF	TGTGCCAGCAGCTTATCGACGGTGAACACTGAAGCTTTCTTT
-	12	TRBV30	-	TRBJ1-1	CAWRASVTGAFF	TGTGCCTGGAGGGCTAGTGTCACCGGCGCTTTCTTT
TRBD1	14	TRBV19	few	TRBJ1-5	CASNYRGGNQPQHF	TGTGCCAGTAATTACAGGGGCGGCAATCAGCCCCAGCATTTT
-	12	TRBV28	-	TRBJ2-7	CASSRGPIEQYF	TGTGCCAGCAGTAGGGGACCCATCGAGCAGTACTTC
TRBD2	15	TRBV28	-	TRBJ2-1	CASSPLAGVFHEQFF	TGTGCCAGCAGTCCTCTAGCGGGAGTATTTCATGAGCAGTTCTTC
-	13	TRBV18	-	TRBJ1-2	CASSTQGSYGYTF	TGTGCCAGCTCAACCCAAGGCTCCTATGGCTACACCTTC
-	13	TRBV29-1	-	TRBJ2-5	CSVRAAGRETQYF	TGCAGCGTGCGCGCGGCAGGCCGCGAGACCCAGTACTTC
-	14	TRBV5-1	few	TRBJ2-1	CASSLGGASNEQFF	TGCGCCAGCAGCTTGGGCGGGGCCTCCAATGAGCAGTTCTTC
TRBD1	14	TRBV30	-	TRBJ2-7	CAWSTRQGAKEQYF	TGTGCCTGGAGTACACGACAGGGGGCTAAGGAGCAGTACTTC
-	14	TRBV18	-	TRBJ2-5	CASSPSPRGETQYF	TGTGCCAGCTCACCATCTCCCAGGGGAGAGACCCAGTACTTC
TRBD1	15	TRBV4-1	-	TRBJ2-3	CASSQPNRGTDTQYF	TGCGCCAGCAGCCAACCTAACAGGGGAACAGATACGCAGTATTTT
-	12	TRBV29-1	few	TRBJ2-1	CSVRGGRNEQFF	TGCAGCGTTAGGGGGGGTAGGAATGAGCAGTTCTTC
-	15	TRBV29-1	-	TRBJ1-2	CSAMRIRGRGSGYTF	TGCAGCGCAATGCGTATCAGGGGTAGAGGTTCTGGCTACACCTTC
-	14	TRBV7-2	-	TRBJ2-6	CAGRGGAGANVLTF	TGTGCAGGGAGAGGGGGAGCTGGGGCCAACGTCCTGACTTTC
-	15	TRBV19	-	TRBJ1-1	CASSHQGLVNTEAFF	TGTGCCAGTAGTCATCAGGGGTTGGTGAACACTGAAGCTTTCTTT